Below are 4 T cell receptor beta chains sequenced from a single sample in a study of blood T cell repertoires in COVID-19. TCRdb's copy holds only in-frame clones and misses some; the assay was immunoSEQ multiplex PCR. The sample contains 130,000 to 150,000 clones, 79% of which appear only once. Input material: peripheral blood. Receptors originate from a man in his 60s with acute or convalescent COVID-19.

This CDR3 is CAWTLGNSYNSPLHF. The CDR3, as DNA: TGTGCCTGGACCCTCGGGAACTCCTATAATTCACCCCTCCACTTT. The genes are TRBV30 and TRBJ1-6; D remains unclear. Trimming pared 4 bases from V and 0 bases from J, leaving 10 bases between. Germline CDR1 is GTSNPN and CDR2 is SVGIG (reference sequence). The CDR3 extends over 15 amino acids.

The genes are TRBV29-1 and TRBJ1-5; 11 nucleotides match TRBD1. Trimming at V came to 4 bases and at J to 4 bases, leaving 6 bases not matched to a gene. Germline CDR1 and CDR2: SQVTM and ANQGSEA. The CDR3 sequence is 15 residues long. CDR3 sequence reads: CSVAFGTGGNQPQHF. CDR3 sequence (DNA): TGCAGCGTTGCCTTTGGGACAGGGGGTAATCAGCCCCAGCATTTT. Full variable domain (rest looked up from reference TRBV29-1 and TRBJ1-5): SAVISQKPSRDICQRGTSLTIQCQVDSQVTMMFWYRQQPGQSLTLIATANQGSEATYESGFVIDKFPISRPNLTFSTLTVSNMSPEDSSIYLCSVAFGTGGNQPQHFGDGTRLSIL.

This chain connects TRBV9 to TRBJ2-2, with 8 bases fitting TRBD2. The CDR3 has 14 residues. The trim removed 4 bases at V and 6 bases at J, leaving 5 bases unmatched. Per germline, CDR1 SGDLS and CDR2 YYNGEE. CDR3 coding DNA: TGTGCCAGCAGCTCGCGGACTAGCTCCGGGGAGCTGTTTTTT. Residues: CASSSRTSSGELFF.

The chain joins TRBV4-1 to TRBJ1-6; 7 bases match TRBD1. Germline values: CDR1 MGHRA, CDR2 YSYEKL. The CDR3 has 13 residues. V was pared by 5 bases and J by 7 bases, with 2 bases of the junction left unmatched. The chain's CDR3 is CASSGDSNSPLHF. The CDR3, as DNA: TGCGCCAGCAGCGGGGACAGCAATTCACCCCTCCACTTT.